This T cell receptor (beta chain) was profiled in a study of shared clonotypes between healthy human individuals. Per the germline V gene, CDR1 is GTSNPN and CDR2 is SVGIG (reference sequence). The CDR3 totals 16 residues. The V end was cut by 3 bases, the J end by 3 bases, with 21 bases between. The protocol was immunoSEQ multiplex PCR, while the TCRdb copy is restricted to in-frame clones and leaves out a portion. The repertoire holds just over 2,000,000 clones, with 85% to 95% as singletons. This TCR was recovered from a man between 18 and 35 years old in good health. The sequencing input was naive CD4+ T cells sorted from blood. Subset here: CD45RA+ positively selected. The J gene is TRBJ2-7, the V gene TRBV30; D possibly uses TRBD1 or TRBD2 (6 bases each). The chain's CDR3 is CAWRPTRGGYSYEQYF. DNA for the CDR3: TGTGCCTGGAGGCCAACCAGAGGGGGGTATAGCTACGAGCAGTACTTC.